This record covers a single T cell receptor beta chain. The target antigen is unknown. Germline V gene lookup returns CDR1 SGDLS and CDR2 YYNGEE. J lost 7 bases, V lost 1 base, and 5 bases had no gene match. CDR3 length: 16 residues. The data belong to a study of shared clonotypes between healthy human individuals. Notes on the study in general: Some naive CD4 clonotypes, 4.5% to 5.5%, turned up in common across several donors.

Over several immunoSEQ plates, each subset's genomic DNA was distributed in even portions. Only in-frame clones appear in the TCRdb table, and some are missing; sequencing was by immunoSEQ multiplex PCR. The table records more than 2,000,000 clones, 85% to 95% of them present only once. The rearrangement uses TRBV9 and TRBJ2-2; 12 positions match TRBD2. Sequencing input: naive CD4+ T cells from PBMCs. This sample's subset: CD45RA+ positively selected. This sequence originates from a young man in good health. Some clones in this sample may be carry-over from other donors' samples. As DNA, the CDR3 is TGTGCCAGCAGCGTATCTAGCGGGAGGGCCCTCGGGGAGCTGTTTTTT. Its translation: CASSVSSGRALGELFF.